This section outlines one T cell receptor beta chain sequence together with its context. Deletions cut 4 bases from V and 13 bases from J, with 20 bases between. Germline V gene data show CDR1 as MNHEY and CDR2 as SMNVEV (reference sequence). This CDR3 comprises 14 residues. These data belong to a study of blood T cell repertoires in COVID-19. About the research overall: Italy, Spain and the United States were the sources of the convalescent and acute COVID-19 samples.

Original handling: The authors estimated nucleated cell counts from reference gene primer amplification. Profiled with immunoSEQ multiplex PCR; TCRdb holds only in-frame clones, not every one. V, J and clone size derive from that table, while D and trimming were established from the DNA sequence. The table records 61,000 or so clones, around nine tenths of them present only once. The sequenced material came from peripheral blood. This clonotype was obtained from a woman in her fifties or sixties with active or convalescent COVID-19. The chain is built from TRBV27 and TRBJ2-1; a possible D gene is TRBD2 (6 bases). The CDR3, as DNA: TGTGCCAGCAGTTCCCCCGGGACTTCTCGGGCACAGTTCTTC. It encodes CASSSPGTSRAQFF.